The clone carrying this TCR beta chain was found once. Additional DNA sequences in this sample encode the identical CDR3. V lost 6 bases and J 7 bases, leaving 9 bases between the germline ends. Looked up from germline, CDR1 is SQVTM and CDR2 is ANQGSEA. There are 10 residues in the CDR3. This entry comes from a study of control samples from healthy donors and cancer patients. The assay was immunoSEQ multiplex PCR, and TCRdb's table has in-frame clones only and misses some. Of 130,000 or so clones in the sample, over 85% were seen once. Sequences were obtained from PBMCs. The genes are TRBV29-1 and TRBJ1-1; D is possibly TRBD1 (6 bases). The source of this sequence is a man aged 45-65 years with head and neck cancer. CDR3 coding DNA: TGCAGCGTGATGGACAGTGAAGCTTTCTTT. Translation gives CSVMDSEAFF.